The 22 T cell receptor beta chains reported below all come from one sample, sequenced in a study of blood T cell repertoires in COVID-19. Repertoires were generated with immunoSEQ multiplex PCR, while TCRdb's copy carries only in-frame clones and drops some. The sample includes some 180,000 clones, about 79% seen only once; the top ten take roughly 13%. Sequencing used peripheral blood. All receptors come from a human donor in a cohort sampled during active COVID-19.

V usage is TRBV27 and J usage is TRBJ2-3; possibly TRBD2 for D (6 bases). Between the trimmed V and J ends, which lost 0 bases and 2 bases, there was a span of 18 bases. The CDR3 is 18 amino acids. The germline V gene encodes CDR1 MNHEY and CDR2 SMNVEV (reference sequence). Here the CDR3 DNA reads TGTGCCAGCAGTTTATCCCCCGGGGGACGGAAAGTCACAGATACGCAGTATTTT. This sequence encodes CASSLSPGGRKVTDTQYF.

In this sample, this clone turned up a few times. The chain couples TRBV6-5 to TRBJ2-5; 12 positions match TRBD2. CDR3 size: 16 residues. V was pared by 2 bases and J by 2 bases, with 3 bases of the junction left unmatched. Germline loops: CDR1 MNHEY, CDR2 SVGAGI. The CDR3 sequence: CASSYRGLAGQETQYF. CDR3 bases: TGTGCCAGCAGTTACCGCGGACTAGCGGGACAAGAGACCCAGTACTTC.

The V gene is TRBV19, the J gene TRBJ2-2, with TRBD2 matching over 13 bases. The CDR3 covers 17 residues. The V gene's germline CDR1 is LNHDA and CDR2 SQIVND (reference sequence). The V gene end was trimmed by 7 bases and the J gene end by 5 bases; junction bases not matched to a gene: 10. CDR3 region: CASIRTSGRVSTGELFF. CDR3 sequence (DNA): TGTGCCAGTATCCGGACTAGCGGGAGAGTGAGTACCGGGGAGCTGTTTTTT.

This clone was observed a single time. The rearrangement joins TRBV6-5 to TRBJ1-1, with D unclear. In germline, CDR1 is MNHEY, CDR2 SVGAGI. This CDR3 has 14 residues. V dropped 6 bases and J dropped 1 base, with 12 bases sitting between them. This CDR3 is CASRPTFWNTEAFF. For the CDR3, the DNA is TGTGCCAGCAGACCTACCTTCTGGAACACTGAAGCTTTCTTT.

The V gene is TRBV24-1, the J gene TRBJ2-1; 12 bases line up with TRBD1. The germline V gene has CDR1 KGHDR and CDR2 SFDVKD. CDR3 length equals 16 residues. V lost 5 bases and J lost 3; bases outside the gene matches: 4. The CDR3 sequence is CATSAGTGGFYNEQFF. CDR3 bases: TGTGCCACCAGTGCCGGGACAGGGGGCTTCTACAATGAGCAGTTCTTC.

The gene calls are TRBV30 and TRBJ1-6; D gene unclear. CDR3 length: 13 residues. V was cut by 0 bases and J by 7 bases, with 7 bases left in between. Germline V gene data show CDR1 as GTSNPN and CDR2 as SVGIG (reference sequence). The CDR3 sequence: CAWSVLRNSPLHF. The CDR3 nucleotides are TGTGCCTGGAGTGTACTCAGGAATTCACCCCTCCACTTT.

The chain joins TRBV15 to TRBJ2-7; D is possibly TRBD2 (6 bases). V was pared by 0 bases and J by 3 bases, with 15 bases between. The germline CDR1 and CDR2 sequences are LNHNV and YYDKDF (reference sequence). This CDR3 is built from 16 residues. The CDR3 region has the DNA TGTGCCACCAGCAGAGATGGGGGGTTAACGTACTACGAGCAGTACTTC. Residues: CATSRDGGLTYYEQYF. Based on the CDR3 plus reference TRBV15 and TRBJ2-7, the full variable domain is DAMVIQNPRYQVTQFGKPVTLSCSQTLNHNVMYWYQQKSSQAPKLLFHYYDKDFNNEADTPDNFQSRRPNTSFCFLDIRSPGLGDTAMYLCATSRDGGLTYYEQYFGPGTRLTVT.

The chain joins TRBV3-1 (or the pseudogene TRBV3-2) to TRBJ1-2; tentatively, D is TRBD1 (5 bases). V was shortened by 0 bases and J by 7 bases, with 12 bases between the two germline ends. Looked up from germline, CDR1 is LGHDT and CDR2 is YNNKEL (reference sequence). The CDR3 length is 14 residues. In DNA form, the CDR3 reads TGTGCCAGCAGCCAAGATTTCGGGGGGGGTGGCTACACCTTC. Its translation is CASSQDFGGGGYTF.

The table lists this clone with a count of one. The V call is TRBV27, the J call TRBJ2-1, with D tentatively TRBD2 (6 bases). In germline, CDR1 is MNHEY, CDR2 SMNVEV (reference sequence). Trimming removed 7 bases from V and 13 bases from J, with 14 bases in between. The CDR3 is made up of 11 amino acids. CDR3 sequence: CASKDYKKQFF. The CDR3 bases are TGTGCCAGCAAGGACTACAAAAAACAGTTCTTC.

This chain joins TRBV28 and TRBJ2-2; a possible D gene is TRBD1 (5 bases). Germline loops: CDR1 MDHEN, CDR2 SYDVKM. The CDR3 covers 19 residues. The germline V and J ends were trimmed by 4 bases and 1 base, with 22 bases remaining between them. The CDR3 bases are TGTGCCAGCAGTTCCCGACAGCCCATGAACCGGCTGAACACCGGGGAGCTGTTTTTT. Residues: CASSSRQPMNRLNTGELFF. Based on the CDR3 plus reference TRBV28 and TRBJ2-2, the full variable domain is DVKVTQSSRYLVKRTGEKVFLECVQDMDHENMFWYRQDPGLGLRLIYFSYDVKMKEKGDIPEGYSVSREKKERFSLILESASTNQTSMYLCASSSRQPMNRLNTGELFFGEGSRLTVL.

V and J are TRBV5-5 and TRBJ2-7; 7 positions match TRBD2. This CDR3 region has 17 residues. CDR1 is SGHKS, CDR2 YYEKEE, per germline (reference sequence). Trimming removed 1 base from V and 0 bases from J; junction bases left unmatched: 10. The CDR3 DNA reads as TGTGCCAGCAGCTTGAAGGGCTTGGGCGGGAGCTCCTACGAGCAGTACTTC. Its translation is CASSLKGLGGSSYEQYF.

The rearrangement links TRBV29-1 to TRBJ2-3; the match to TRBD2 covers 8 bases. This CDR3 has 15 amino acids. Germline CDR1 and CDR2: SQVTM and ANQGSEA. V shed 7 bases, J shed 7 bases, and the junction held 16 bases outside the gene matches. The CDR3 nucleotides are TGCAGCGCCAACTGGGGCGGGAGGAGGATGTATACGCAGTATTTT. It codes for CSANWGGRRMYTQYF.

V and J are TRBV18 and TRBJ1-2, with 8 bases lining up with TRBD1. The CDR3 is 14 residues long. The V gene's germline CDR1 is KGHSH and CDR2 LQKENI. The V and J ends lost 6 bases and 7 bases, in that order; junction bases with no gene match: 10. CDR3 protein: CASSERQGYSGYTF. CDR3 nucleotide sequence: TGTGCCAGCTCGGAACGACAGGGGTATAGTGGCTACACCTTC.

This clone has only a few counts. V usage is TRBV4-2 and J usage is TRBJ2-3; no definite D call. Germline loops: CDR1 LGHNA, CDR2 YNFKEQ. This CDR3 contains 16 residues. Trimming left V 0 bases short and J 4 bases short, with 14 bases between. As DNA, the CDR3 is TGTGCCAGCAGCCAAGATTGGCTAGTGAGGTCAGATACGCAGTATTTT. Its protein is CASSQDWLVRSDTQYF.

The V and J genes are TRBV5-1 and TRBJ2-2; perhaps TRBD2 as D (6 bases). This CDR3 has 16 amino acids. CDR1 and CDR2 (germline): SGHRS, YFSETQ. Trimming took 2 bases from V and 0 from J, leaving 11 bases between them. CDR3 sequence (DNA): TGCGCCAGCAGCTTTATTACGGGAGCGAACACCGGGGAGCTGTTTTTT. Amino acid sequence: CASSFITGANTGELFF.

The chain employs TRBV19 and TRBJ2-2, with TRBD1 matching over 7 bases. V lost 6 bases, J lost 5 bases, and 3 bases stayed unmatched. Germline V lookup: CDR1 LNHDA, CDR2 SQIVND (reference sequence). There are 13 residues in the CDR3. DNA for the CDR3: TGTGCCAGTAGGACAGGGCGGACCGGGGAGCTGTTTTTT. Amino acids: CASRTGRTGELFF. The full variable domain, rest sourced from reference TRBV19 and TRBJ2-2, is DGGITQSPKYLFRKEGQNVTLSCEQNLNHDAMYWYRQDPGQGLRLIYYSQIVNDFQKGDIAEGYSVSREKKESFPLTVTSAQKNPTAFYLCASRTGRTGELFFGEGSRLTVL.

The chain couples TRBV6-5 to TRBJ1-1; 10 bases map to TRBD1. The CDR3 covers 15 residues. V gave up 8 bases and J gave up 10 bases; unmatched junction bases: 16. CDR1 and CDR2 (germline): MNHEY, SVGAGI. CDR3 amino acids: CASESGGTGVGRAFF. The CDR3 coding sequence is TGTGCCAGCGAGAGCGGCGGGACAGGGGTCGGACGAGCTTTCTTT.

V usage is TRBV6-6 and J usage is TRBJ1-4; 10 bases line up with TRBD1. Unmatched junction bases numbered 10, after V lost 7 bases and J lost 8 bases. The CDR3 has 15 amino acids. Germline V gene sequence: CDR1 MNHNY, CDR2 SVGAGI (reference sequence). The CDR3 DNA reads TGTGCCAGCAACCCGGGACAGGGGATAGGGGAAAAACTGTTTTTT. Protein product: CASNPGQGIGEKLFF.

This clone was picked up one time. The chain uses TRBV29-1 and TRBJ1-1; D remains ambiguous. Germline loops: CDR1 SQVTM, CDR2 ANQGSEA. Trimming cost V 7 bases and J 5 bases, with 14 bases left between them. CDR3 length: 12 residues. The CDR3 DNA reads as TGCAGCGCCGCCACCTCGGGGACTGAAGCTTTCTTT. Protein product: CSAATSGTEAFF.

V is TRBV12-3 or TRBV12-4 and J is TRBJ2-7; D is uncertain. The CDR3 loop spans 11 amino acids. Trimming left V 5 bases short and J 6 bases short, with 8 bases between. The CDR3 loop is CASSPLREQYF. The DNA for the CDR3 is TGTGCCAGCAGTCCGTTGCGCGAGCAGTACTTC.

V usage is TRBV27 and J usage is TRBJ1-2; TRBD1 matches 10 bases. The CDR3 has 15 amino acids. Unmatched junction bases numbered 7, after V lost 5 bases and J lost 4 bases. Per germline, CDR1 MNHEY and CDR2 SMNVEV (reference sequence). CDR3 DNA: TGTGCCAGCAGTCGACAGGGGGCGGAAGGCTATGGCTACACCTTC. It encodes CASSRQGAEGYGYTF.

The V call is TRBV28, the J call TRBJ2-4; 10 positions agree with TRBD2. CDR1 MDHEN and CDR2 SYDVKM come from the germline V gene. CDR3 length equals 15 residues. The J segment lost 7 bases and the V segment lost 4 bases, leaving 7 bases of the junction unmatched. CDR3 protein: CASSSEAGGGNIQYF. The CDR3 coding sequence is TGTGCCAGCAGTTCAGAAGCGGGAGGGGGGAACATTCAGTACTTC.